What follows describes a single T cell receptor beta chain. As yet, its antigen is unknown. This specimen comes from a study of cytomegalovirus exposure and HLA in healthy donors. The germline V gene encodes CDR1 SQVTM and CDR2 ANQGSEA. J gave up 5 bases and V 7 bases, and 14 bases lay outside the gene matches. This CDR3 is built from 15 residues. Study outcomes and limitations: Investigators reported 150 to 200 TCR beta chains as tied to cytomegalovirus. Researchers reportedly found TCR beta sequences accurately predicted most subjects' HLA-A and HLA-B alleles. CMV serostatus was the only recorded immune exposure for donors. In presence/absence analyses, roughly uniform sequencing depth across donors was assumed.

The PCR made use of 60 Vbeta and 13 Jbeta primers. TCRdb's copy holds only in-frame clones and misses some; the assay was immunoSEQ multiplex PCR. The data show over 95,000 clones, 77% seen once. The sample comprised PBMCs. The V call is TRBV29-1, the J call TRBJ1-1, with 9 positions matching TRBD1. This sequence originates from a man in his forties in good health and CMV-seropositive. In nucleotides, the CDR3 is TGCAGCGCCCCGTATCCGGACAGGGGAGGGACTGAAGCTTTCTTT. This encodes CSAPYPDRGGTEAFF.